The rows below give T cell receptor beta chains drawn from one sample of a study of CD8+ T cells in alopecia areata. The method was immunoSEQ multiplex PCR; TCRdb's version includes in-frame clones alone and lacks a portion of them. The table shows about 190,000 clones, with 55% to 70% occurring only once. The sequenced sample was CD4+ T cells sorted from blood, obtained at week 4, from a patient treated with tofacitinib. These receptors originate from a human donor with alopecia areata. The CDR3 runs from the conserved cysteine through the conserved F or W. The order of the fields is clone size, V gene, J gene, D gene, CDR3 protein, CDR3 DNA. D genes are given only for firm matches. Size is stated for part of the rows, as once, few or many counts, or as a class when the clone is expanded.

.	TRBV6-5	TRBJ2-1	.	CASSYSVTTYNEQFF	TGTGCCAGCAGTTATAGCGTGACAACCTACAATGAGCAGTTCTTC
.	TRBV9	TRBJ1-4	TRBD1	CASSVGGRGEKLFF	TGTGCCAGCAGCGTAGGCGGCAGGGGGGAAAAACTGTTTTTT
.	TRBV7-2	TRBJ2-7	TRBD2	CASRPSGATSHEQYF	TGTGCCAGCAGACCGAGCGGGGCTACCTCTCACGAGCAGTACTTC
.	TRBV5-1	TRBJ2-4	.	CASSLEGIQYF	TGCGCCAGCAGCTTGGAGGGCATTCAGTACTTC
.	TRBV29-1	TRBJ2-1	TRBD2	CSVEGSSGRFYNEQFF	TGCAGCGTCGAAGGTAGTAGCGGGAGATTTTACAATGAGCAGTTCTTC
few	TRBV19	TRBJ2-1	.	CASGWTTNSNEQFF	TGTGCCAGTGGATGGACTACCAACTCCAATGAGCAGTTCTTC
.	TRBV6-6	TRBJ1-5	.	CASREPGFNQPQHF	TGTGCCAGCAGGGAACCGGGTTTCAATCAGCCCCAGCATTTT
.	TRBV9	TRBJ2-3	TRBD2	CASSVRTSGNTQYF	TGTGCCAGCAGCGTCCGGACTAGCGGGAATACGCAGTATTTT
few	TRBV9	TRBJ2-4	TRBD2	CASSVDHRLAGAKNIQYF	TGTGCCAGCAGCGTAGACCACAGACTAGCGGGAGCAAAAAACATTCAGTACTTC
few	TRBV19	TRBJ2-1	TRBD1	CASSGGDRVYNEQFF	TGTGCCAGTAGTGGGGGAGACAGGGTCTACAATGAGCAGTTCTTC